A single sample gave rise to the 23 T cell receptor beta chains below, sequenced in a study of cytomegalovirus exposure and HLA in healthy donors. PCR used 60 Vbeta primers and 13 Jbeta primers. Using immunoSEQ multiplex PCR, the repertoire was profiled, and TCRdb retains in-frame clones only, with some absent. Found here are 75,000 to 90,000 clones; the top ten clones hold about 1.5%. The source material was PBMCs. The source of these receptors is a woman aged 55-75 years in good health and CMV-seronegative.

V is TRBV5-6 and J is TRBJ2-3, with 7 bases lining up with TRBD1. V lost 2 bases, J lost 6 bases, and 15 bases stayed unmatched. The CDR3 consists of 17 residues. CDR1 is SGHDT, CDR2 YYEEEE, per germline. CDR3 sequence (DNA): TGTGCCAGCAGCTTCACCACCGGGACAGCGAGATTTGATACGCAGTATTTT. It is translated as CASSFTTGTARFDTQYF.

The gene calls are TRBV28 and TRBJ2-6; D is unresolved. V was shortened by 9 bases and J by 0 bases, with 3 bases between the two germline ends. The CDR3 runs 12 residues. Per the germline V gene, CDR1 is MDHEN and CDR2 is SYDVKM. In DNA form, the CDR3 reads TGTGCCAGTTACTCTGGGGCCAACGTCCTGACTTTC. Translating gives CASYSGANVLTF. Drawing the rest from reference TRBV28 and TRBJ2-6, the complete variable domain is DVKVTQSSRYLVKRTGEKVFLECVQDMDHENMFWYRQDPGLGLRLIYFSYDVKMKEKGDIPEGYSVSREKKERFSLILESASTNQTSMYLCASYSGANVLTFGAGSRLTVL.

This sequence joins TRBV28 and TRBJ1-5, with 7 nucleotides matching TRBD1. V lost 6 bases, J lost 4 bases, and 6 bases stayed unmatched. The germline V gene encodes CDR1 MDHEN and CDR2 SYDVKM. CDR3 length: 14 amino acids. The DNA of the CDR3 is TGTGCCAGCAGCTCGGGACAGATTAATCAGCCCCAGCATTTT. Its protein is CASSSGQINQPQHF.

This rearrangement joins TRBV7-3 to TRBJ2-6; possible D gene TRBD2, 5 bases. The CDR3 is 17 residues long. V was pared by 2 bases and J by 0 bases, with 11 bases between. The germline V gene has CDR1 SGHTA and CDR2 FQGTGA. The CDR3 here is CASSLFVGDSGANVLTF. CDR3 coding DNA: TGTGCCAGCAGCTTATTTGTCGGGGACTCTGGGGCCAACGTCCTGACTTTC.

V is TRBV13 and J is TRBJ2-5; 8 positions agree with TRBD1. The J call is doubtful: the DNA matches TRBJ2-7 better. Per the germline V gene, CDR1 is PRHDT and CDR2 is FYEKMQ (reference sequence). The CDR3 consists of 15 residues. In nucleotides, the CDR3 is TGTGCCAGCAGCCCACGACAGGGGACTGTTGGCGAGCAGTACTTC. Amino acid sequence: CASSPRQGTVGEQYF.

The CDR3 region is CASSLPGVGRENIQYF. DNA of the CDR3: TGTGCCAGCAGCTTGCCAGGTGTCGGGAGGGAAAACATTCAGTACTTC. The chain recombines TRBV7-8 with TRBJ2-4, with 8 bases matching TRBD2. This CDR3 comprises 16 residues. With V trimmed by 3 bases and J by 5 bases, 9 bases remained unmatched. CDR1 and CDR2 (germline): SGHVS, FQNEAQ.

Written as DNA, the CDR3 is TGTGCCAGCAGCGGCGGGGGGCAAAACTATGGCTACACCTTC. Translation: CASSGGGQNYGYTF. The V call is TRBV5-4, the J call TRBJ1-2; weak D call: TRBD1 (6 bases). In germline, CDR1 is SGHNT, CDR2 YYREEE (reference sequence). V was cut by 4 bases and J by 2 bases, with 12 bases left in between. The CDR3 totals 14 residues.

The chain employs TRBV5-1 and TRBJ1-1; 7 positions agree with TRBD1. CDR1 is SGHRS and CDR2 is YFSETQ in the germline V gene. The junction had 7 bases not matched to a gene; V was cut back by 2 bases and J by 3 bases. This CDR3 has 15 amino acids. CDR3 nucleotide sequence: TGCGCCAGCAGCTTCCCAGGGGGTCGGGACACTGAAGCTTTCTTT. The encoded protein is CASSFPGGRDTEAFF.

V gene TRBV19 combines with J gene TRBJ2-7, with a weak D call TRBD1 (5 bases). The CDR3 totals 14 residues. The germline CDR1 and CDR2 sequences are LNHDA and SQIVND (reference sequence). V shed 5 bases and J shed 7 bases, with 18 bases lying between them. The CDR3 DNA reads TGTGCCAGTAGTCAAAGACAGATCCCTCAGGAGCAGTACTTC. It codes for CASSQRQIPQEQYF.

The J gene is TRBJ2-7, the V gene TRBV6-1; D is perhaps TRBD1 (6 bases). Germline lookup yields CDR1 MNHNS and CDR2 SASEGT. This CDR3 is built from 15 residues. Trimming pared 6 bases from V and 2 bases from J, leaving 17 bases between. In DNA form, the CDR3 reads TGTGCCAGCAGAGAAACCGGGACACGCACCTACGAGCAGTACTTC. Its translation: CASRETGTRTYEQYF.

The chain combines TRBV4-2 with TRBJ2-1; 7 nucleotides match TRBD2. V was pared by 0 bases and J by 4 bases, with 6 bases of the junction left unmatched. The CDR3 spans 16 residues. Per germline, CDR1 LGHNA and CDR2 YNFKEQ. CDR3 sequence reads: CASSQDFSGRYNEQFF. CDR3 bases: TGTGCCAGCAGCCAAGATTTTAGCGGGCGTTACAATGAGCAGTTCTTC.

CDR3 residues: CASSLGDTLYEQYF. The CDR3 bases are TGCGCCAGCAGCTTGGGGGACACCTTGTATGAGCAGTACTTC. The chain is built from TRBV5-1 and TRBJ2-7; TRBD1 might be the D (6 bases). With 0 bases removed from V and 7 bases from J, the gap between germline ends came to 14 bases. Germline V CDR1 and CDR2: SGHRS, YFSETQ. CDR3 length: 14 amino acids.

The gene calls are TRBV5-1 and TRBJ2-7; 8 bases align to TRBD1. Unmatched junction bases numbered 6, after V lost 4 bases and J lost 3 bases. Looked up from germline, CDR1 is SGHRS and CDR2 is YFSETQ. The CDR3 loop spans 14 amino acids. The CDR3 here is CASSRSTGDYEQYF. CDR3 nucleotides: TGCGCCAGCAGCCGGTCGACAGGGGACTACGAGCAGTACTTC.

The J gene is TRBJ2-7, the V gene TRBV19, with 13 bases aligning to TRBD2. Germline CDR1 LNHDA, CDR2 SQIVND (reference sequence). The V and J ends lost 1 base and 4 bases, in that order; junction bases with no gene match: 4. The CDR3 has 16 amino acids. The CDR3 spells CASSIGGLAGVYEQYF. CDR3 sequence (DNA): TGTGCCAGTAGTATAGGTGGACTAGCGGGAGTGTACGAGCAGTACTTC.

CDR3 in amino acids: CAITKQGSTNEQFF. DNA of the CDR3: TGTGCCATCACAAAACAGGGCTCTACGAATGAGCAGTTCTTC. The rearrangement uses TRBV28 and TRBJ2-1; perhaps TRBD1 as D (6 bases). The CDR3 totals 14 residues. CDR1 is MDHEN and CDR2 is SYDVKM in the germline V gene. V was trimmed by 10 bases and J by 7 bases, leaving 20 bases between them.

The chain carries TRBV2 and TRBJ1-3; unclear D gene. Germline V lookup: CDR1 SNHLY, CDR2 FYNNEI. The CDR3 consists of 13 residues. The CDR3 DNA is TGTGCTAGCGAGAGGGACTCTGGAAACACCATATATTTT. Translated: CASERDSGNTIYF.

The chain links TRBV2 to TRBJ2-1; 9 bases are a match to TRBD2. The germline V gene encodes CDR1 SNHLY and CDR2 FYNNEI. The V segment lost 0 bases and the J segment 7 bases; nucleotides outside the gene matches: 10. The length of the CDR3 is 17 residues. DNA of the CDR3: TGTGCCAGCAGTGAAGCCGCCGGGACTAGCAGGGAGAATGAGCAGTTCTTC. Amino acid sequence: CASSEAAGTSRENEQFF.

V usage is TRBV21-1 and J usage is TRBJ1-1; TRBD1 is the table's D call, not checked against the DNA. TRBV21-1 is listed as a pseudogene. The CDR3 has 15 amino acids. CDR3 DNA sequence: TGTGCCAGCAGCAAAGCGGGACAGGGGGGGGGTGAAGCTTTCTTT. It is translated as CASSKAGQGGGEAFF.

The chain employs TRBV10-3 and TRBJ1-4, with D hard to call. The CDR3 is 16 residues long. In germline, CDR1 is ENHRY, CDR2 SYGVKD. The V and J ends lost 0 bases and 7 bases respectively, with 15 bases between them. The DNA for the CDR3 is TGTGCCATCAGTGAGTCCCCGGCAGGAATTGCTGAAAAACTGTTTTTT. Translating it yields CAISESPAGIAEKLFF.

As regards this clone: Other DNA sequences from this sample encode an identical CDR3 as well. The chain joins TRBV5-1 to TRBJ2-7; D may be TRBD1 (8 bases). CDR3 length equals 14 residues. Trimming took off 4 bases at V and 4 bases at J, with 15 bases between the two ends. In germline, CDR1 is SGHRS, CDR2 YFSETQ. The chain's CDR3 is CASSPGQGGYEQYF. CDR3 nucleotide sequence: TGCGCCAGCAGCCCTGGACAGGGAGGGTACGAGCAGTACTTC.

The rearrangement joins TRBV6-5 to TRBJ2-7; TRBD1 matches at 10 bases. The CDR3 loop spans 14 amino acids. Trimming removed 6 bases from V and 2 bases from J; junction bases left unmatched: 4. CDR1 MNHEY and CDR2 SVGAGI come from the germline V gene. CDR3 coding DNA: TGTGCCAGCAGCCGACAGGGGGCAACCTACGAGCAGTACTTC. Its protein product is CASSRQGATYEQYF.

The chain uses TRBV11-1 and TRBJ1-2; D uncertain. V shed 1 base and J shed 3 bases, with 6 bases lying between them. The length of the CDR3 is 13 residues. Germline V lookup: CDR1 SGHAT, CDR2 FQDESV (reference sequence). DNA of the CDR3: TGTGCCAGCAGCTTAGGGCCAGACTATGGCTACACCTTC. Amino acid sequence: CASSLGPDYGYTF.

The chain combines TRBV7-9 with TRBJ2-5; possible D gene TRBD2, 6 bases. There are 14 residues in the CDR3. Germline V CDR1 and CDR2: SEHNR, FQNEAQ (reference sequence). Between the trimmed V and J ends, which lost 5 bases and 4 bases, there was a span of 14 bases. CDR3 in amino acids: CASSLPAGGETQYF. The CDR3 DNA reads as TGTGCCAGCAGCCTGCCGGCCGGGGGAGAGACCCAGTACTTC.